The clone carrying this TCR beta chain came up a few times. Its antigen is currently unknown. The entry originates in a study of T-cell memory formation after mild COVID-19. General study points: Certain responding clones were present in pre-infection memory, suggesting participation of cross-reactive memory. Balance between CD4 and CD8 was seen in clones contracting day 15 to 85, and a CD4+ lean was seen in later expanders.

The authors produced TCR alpha and TCR beta cDNA libraries with sample barcodes and UMIs by 5'RACE using constant-segment primers. Each CDR3 protein is one row after TCRdb ran MiXCR on the 5' RACE reads. The sample has a few hundred thousand distinct CDR3 sequences; roughly a fifth are singletons. The germline V gene encodes CDR1 LNHNV and CDR2 YYDKDF (reference sequence). The trim removed 5 bases at V and 0 bases at J, leaving 1 base unmatched. This CDR3 has 13 amino acids. The sequence was obtained from an adult woman who had mild COVID-19 (a few samples of this study predate the infection). Cell type and time point are not known. V and J are TRBV15 and TRBJ2-7, with 7 bases matching TRBD1. The sample consisted of PBMCs or a T cell subset sorted from them (not recorded which). The CDR3 is CATSDRASYEQYF. Here the CDR3 DNA reads TGTGCCACCAGCGACAGGGCCTCCTACGAGCAGTACTTC.